This T cell receptor beta chain was recorded in a study of regulatory T cells in long-lasting Graves disease. Libraries of TCR beta came from iRepertoire HTBI primers plus Arm-PCR of CDR3 regions. Authors' analysis steps: Analysis of the samples identified around 60 TRBV and about 14 TRBJ segments. TCRdb reprocessed the multiplex PCR reads via MiXCR and lists one record per CDR3 protein. The authors' filters were not applied to this entry. Altogether roughly 500,000 distinct CDR3 sequences are present, about 22% being singletons, with the ten largest covering less than 9%. CDR3 size: 14 residues. Trimming took off 6 bases at V and 7 bases at J, with 15 bases between the two ends. Germline CDR1 is MDHEN and CDR2 is SYDVKM. Study findings and constraints: Whereas about 870 public clonotypes were shared by new patients, persistent patients shared more, at under 3,000. With persistent disease, TRBV28, TRBJ1-2 and TRBJ2-5 were the favored segments.

Time point here: persistent/refractory GD, antithyroid drugs over 5 years with positive TRAb. The TCR library was prepared using RNA isolated from PBMCs. This clonotype has ten or more counts. Antigen unknown. The gene calls are TRBV28 and TRBJ1-4, with D maybe TRBD1 (6 bases). Material: peripheral blood mononuclear cells (PBMCs), obtained when the disease was refractory, from a patient treated with antithyroid drugs. The clonotype comes from a female donor with Graves disease. The CDR3 region is CASRKGGSGEKLFF. The CDR3 DNA reads TGTGCCAGCAGAAAGGGGGGGAGTGGTGAAAAACTGTTTTTT.